The clone carrying this TCR beta chain was counted between two and nine times. Its antigen is unidentified. Using RNA transcripts as the source, TCR beta CDR3 regions were amplified. During a first-round RT-PCR of the TCR CDR3, the HTBI primer set was used. A single record per CDR3 protein comes from TCRdb applying MiXCR to the multiplex PCR reads. Here the sample spans around 520,000 distinct CDR3 sequences, approximately 15% being singletons. This sample was taken from a study of T cells in Graves' hyperthyroidism and ophthalmopathy. V trimming: 0 bases; J trimming: 10 bases; junction bases outside the gene matches: 5. CDR3 size: 15 residues. Germline CDR1 and CDR2: MNHEY and SMNVEV (reference sequence). Diagnosis relied on clinical symptoms, serum thyroxine and TRAb, thyroid ultrasound and orbital computed tomography. Study-level results: Also found in blood were most expanded thyroid clonotypes above 0.001. Using 13 V-J features, a model discriminated ophthalmopathy from stable hyperthyroidism.

Sequenced input: blood. The TCR was taken from a woman in her forties with Graves' hyperthyroidism. V is TRBV27 and J is TRBJ1-6; 8 bases are shared with TRBD1. CDR3 nucleotide sequence: TGTGCCAGCAGTTTATCCCCGGACAGGGTCTCACCCCTCCACTTT. Its translation: CASSLSPDRVSPLHF.